This passage covers 31 T cell receptor beta chains from one sample sequenced in a study of long-term antiretroviral therapy in people with HIV. An immunoSEQ assay, version v3.0, was performed at survey level. Profiled with immunoSEQ multiplex PCR; TCRdb holds only in-frame clones, not every one. The sample holds more than 10,000 clones; 75% to 80% are singletons and the top ten take 15% to 20%. The sample consisted of unsorted PBMCs, taken 0.5 years before starting antiretroviral therapy. The receptors shown here come from a woman aged 40 to 50 with HIV.

The chain is built from TRBV6-6 and TRBJ2-1; 7 bases are a match to TRBD1. Germline CDR1 and CDR2: MNHNY and SVGAGI (reference sequence). The ends lost 6 bases at V and 0 bases at J; junction bases unmatched: 8. The CDR3 has 16 residues. CDR3 residues: CASSLSQGSSYNEQFF. CDR3 DNA sequence: TGTGCCAGCAGCCTCTCACAGGGGAGCTCCTACAATGAGCAGTTCTTC.

Notes on this clone: The sample has other DNA sequences that encode this CDR3 too. The V and J genes are TRBV5-6 and TRBJ2-5; D is unclear. V was shortened by 1 base and J by 0 bases, with 10 bases between the two germline ends. The CDR3 runs 15 residues. Germline V gives CDR1 SGHDT, CDR2 YYEEEE. CDR3 coding DNA: TGTGCCAGCAGCTTGAGGGCCTCGTACCAAGAGACCCAGTACTTC. It codes for CASSLRASYQETQYF.

The V and J genes are TRBV11-2 and TRBJ1-2, with D maybe TRBD1 (5 bases). The length of the CDR3 is 14 residues. CDR1 is SGHAT, CDR2 FQNNGV, per germline. V gave up 0 bases and J gave up 4 bases, with 9 bases separating them. As DNA, the CDR3 is TGTGCCAGCAGCTTAGATATCCAGGGCTATGGCTACACCTTC. Its translation is CASSLDIQGYGYTF.

In DNA, the CDR3 is TGTGCCAGCAGCTTAATGTTGGTAGCCGCTGAAGCTTTCTTT. Its translation is CASSLMLVAAEAFF. The chain recombines TRBV7-2 with TRBJ1-1; D gene unclear. V was trimmed by 2 bases and J by 6 bases, leaving 13 bases between them. CDR1 is SGHTA, CDR2 FQGNSA, per germline. The CDR3 extends over 14 amino acids.

The V and J genes are TRBV12-5 and TRBJ1-2; D gene ambiguous. Germline CDR1 and CDR2: LGHNT and FRNRAP. V gave up 6 bases and J gave up 5 bases, with 4 bases separating them. CDR3 length: 10 residues. For the CDR3, the DNA is TGTGCTAGTGGCGGGTATGGCTACACCTTC. Protein sequence: CASGGYGYTF.

The V and J genes are TRBV9 and TRBJ2-7; TRBD2 matches 9 bases. CDR1 and CDR2 (germline): SGDLS, YYNGEE. Germline trimming cut 0 bases from V and 2 bases from J; bases unmatched to any gene: 3. The CDR3 has 15 amino acids. CDR3 nucleotides: TGTGCCAGCAGCGTAGGACTAGCGGAGCCCTACGAGCAGTACTTC. Its translation is CASSVGLAEPYEQYF.

The chain recombines TRBV19 with TRBJ1-5; 9 positions match TRBD1. Unmatched junction bases numbered 7, after V lost 5 bases and J lost 5 bases. The CDR3 is made up of 15 amino acids. Germline CDR1 LNHDA, CDR2 SQIVND (reference sequence). The CDR3 DNA follows: TGTGCCAGTAGTGAGGCCGGGACAGGGTATCAGCCCCAGCATTTT. Translating gives CASSEAGTGYQPQHF.

To note about this clone: The junction does not match germline at one end; this may be a read error. The sample holds other DNA sequences that translate to the same CDR3. The chain uses TRBV5-1 and TRBJ1-1, with D possibly TRBD1 on 6 matching bases. Germline lookup yields CDR1 SGHRS and CDR2 YFSETQ. The CDR3 runs to 14 residues. CDR3 sequence reads: CASSSRTANTEAFF. Written as DNA, the CDR3 is TGCGCCAGCAGCTCAAGGACAGCAAACACCGAAGCTTTCTTT. Complete variable domain (other parts from reference TRBV5-1 and TRBJ1-1): KAGVTQTPRYLIKTRGQQVTLSCSPISGHRSVSWYQQTPGQGLQFLFEYFSETQRNKGNFPGRFSGRQFSNSRSEMNVSTLELGDSALYLCASSSRTANTEAFFGQGTRLTVV.

This clone was counted only a few times. The gene calls are TRBV7-9 and TRBJ2-7; no reliable D call. The germline V and J ends were trimmed by 3 bases and 2 bases, with 11 bases remaining between them. The V gene's germline CDR1 is SEHNR and CDR2 FQNEAQ (reference sequence). The CDR3 is 14 residues long. CDR3 residues: CASSLGSRPYEQYF. The CDR3 coding sequence is TGTGCCAGCAGCTTGGGAAGCCGCCCCTACGAGCAGTACTTC.

The chain links TRBV29-1 to TRBJ2-3; 11 bases line up with TRBD2. The CDR3 contains 16 residues. Trimming at V came to 7 bases and at J to 1 base, leaving 10 bases not matched to a gene. Germline assignment: CDR1 SQVTM and CDR2 ANQGSEA. The chain's CDR3 is CSALLLAGGGTDTQYF. CDR3 coding DNA: TGCAGCGCTCTTCTATTAGCGGGGGGGGGCACAGATACGCAGTATTTT.

The chain combines TRBV13 with TRBJ2-1; the match to TRBD2 covers 10 bases. V was pared by 0 bases and J by 6 bases, with 2 bases of the junction left unmatched. The CDR3 extends over 15 amino acids. Germline V gene data show CDR1 as PRHDT and CDR2 as FYEKMQ (reference sequence). DNA for the CDR3: TGTGCCAGCAGCTTAGGGCGGACTAGCGGCAATGAGCAGTTCTTC. Translation: CASSLGRTSGNEQFF.

The chain carries TRBV10-2 and TRBJ2-1; 9 positions agree with TRBD1. The length of the CDR3 is 14 residues. V shed 8 bases and J 7 bases; nucleotides not matched to a gene: 9. Germline lookup yields CDR1 WSHSY and CDR2 SAAADI. The CDR3 loop reads CASWGTGFGNEQFF. The CDR3 coding sequence is TGCGCCAGCTGGGGGACAGGGTTCGGTAATGAGCAGTTCTTC.

The sample holds one count of this clone. J is TRBJ2-3 and V is TRBV23-1, with 12 bases fitting TRBD2. TRBV23-1 is recorded as an ORF, its role being uncertain. The CDR3 has 15 amino acids. V trimming: 3 bases; J trimming: 4 bases; junction bases outside the gene matches: 2. CDR3 region: CASSQGTSGSDTQYF. CDR3 in DNA: TGCGCCAGCAGTCAGGGGACTAGCGGGTCAGATACGCAGTATTTT.

The V gene is TRBV7-9, the J gene TRBJ2-4; tentatively, D is TRBD1 (6 bases). Trimming left V 3 bases short and J 5 bases short, with 14 bases between. Germline V gene data show CDR1 as SEHNR and CDR2 as FQNEAQ (reference sequence). This CDR3 is built from 15 residues. The CDR3 nucleotides are TGTGCCAGCAGCTTGACACAGGGTGGGGAAAACATTCAGTACTTC. This sequence encodes CASSLTQGGENIQYF.

V and J are TRBV25-1 and TRBJ2-2; TRBD1 is a possible D gene (6 bases). There are 16 residues in the CDR3. Trimming shortened V by 4 bases and J by 5 bases, and 17 bases separated the two germline ends. Germline V gene data show CDR1 as MGHDK and CDR2 as SYGVNS. In DNA, the CDR3 is TGTGCCAGCAGTGGGGACCAGGGGTTGAGGACCGGGGAGCTGTTTTTT. It is translated as CASSGDQGLRTGELFF.

This rearrangement joins TRBV5-1 to TRBJ1-1; D ambiguous. The germline gives CDR1 SGHRS, CDR2 YFSETQ. The CDR3 contains 14 residues. V gave up 1 base and J gave up 5 bases, with 12 bases separating them. For the CDR3, the DNA is TGCGCCAGCAGCTTGAAGGGATTTAGGACTGAAGCTTTCTTT. Its translation is CASSLKGFRTEAFF.

This clone was seen only a few times. The CDR3 loop is CASSLEGTGRTGELFF. In nucleotides, the CDR3 is TGTGCCAGCAGCTTAGAAGGGACAGGGAGAACCGGGGAGCTGTTTTTT. The rearrangement joins TRBV7-6 to TRBJ2-2; the match to TRBD1 covers 9 bases. This CDR3 has 16 amino acids. The V gene end was trimmed by 1 base and the J gene end by 5 bases; junction bases not matched to a gene: 5. The V gene's germline CDR1 is SGHVS and CDR2 FNYEAQ.

The rearrangement uses TRBV27 and TRBJ2-7; perhaps TRBD1 as D (6 bases). Germline CDR1 MNHEY, CDR2 SMNVEV (reference sequence). Between the trimmed V and J ends, which lost 4 bases and 1 base, there was a span of 14 bases. CDR3 length: 15 residues. CDR3 DNA: TGTGCCAGCAGTTCCTGGGACACCGTATCCTACGAGCAGTACTTC. Its protein product is CASSSWDTVSYEQYF.

The rearrangement links TRBV18 to TRBJ1-2, with no clear D. The CDR3 runs to 13 residues. Looked up from germline, CDR1 is KGHSH and CDR2 is LQKENI. V dropped 1 base and J dropped 8 bases, with 11 bases sitting between them. CDR3 nucleotide sequence: TGTGCCAGCTCACCACAGTCGTCGGGGGGCTACACCTTC. Translation gives CASSPQSSGGYTF.

The chain recombines TRBV5-6 with TRBJ2-7, with TRBD2 as a possible D gene (5 bases). CDR3 length equals 14 residues. Germline V gene sequence: CDR1 SGHDT, CDR2 YYEEEE. The V and J ends lost 4 bases and 7 bases respectively, with 18 bases between them. CDR3 protein: CASSPGEWRGEQYF. The DNA of the CDR3 is TGTGCCAGCAGCCCCGGGGAGTGGCGAGGTGAGCAGTACTTC.

V gene TRBV9 combines with J gene TRBJ2-7; 7 bases line up with TRBD1. Germline-derived CDR1 and CDR2 are SGDLS and YYNGEE. The CDR3 spans 15 residues. J was trimmed by 3 bases and V by 0 bases; bases with no gene match: 6. The CDR3 sequence is CASSVAGTAYYEQYF. The DNA for the CDR3 is TGTGCCAGCAGCGTAGCAGGGACAGCCTACTACGAGCAGTACTTC.

V and J are TRBV19 and TRBJ2-3; either TRBD1 or TRBD2 may supply D (5 bases each). V was pared by 6 bases and J by 4 bases, with 14 bases between. The CDR3 runs to 14 residues. CDR1 LNHDA and CDR2 SQIVND come from the germline V gene (reference sequence). The CDR3 region has the DNA TGTGCCAGTAGCGTCTGGGACCGGGCAGATACGCAGTATTTT. Its protein is CASSVWDRADTQYF.

The V and J genes are TRBV27 and TRBJ1-1; D uncertain. The CDR3 totals 14 residues. V shed 5 bases and J shed 5 bases, with 15 bases lying between them. Germline-derived CDR1 and CDR2 are MNHEY and SMNVEV (reference sequence). The CDR3 is CASSISGDWTEAFF. DNA for the CDR3: TGTGCCAGCAGTATTTCCGGGGATTGGACTGAAGCTTTCTTT.

The chain is built from TRBV11-2 and TRBJ2-1, with D tentatively TRBD2 (7 bases). Germline-derived CDR1 and CDR2 are SGHAT and FQNNGV. V lost 1 base and J 2 bases, leaving 9 bases between the germline ends. The CDR3 is 15 amino acids. CDR3 DNA sequence: TGTGCCAGCAGCTTAGCCGGGGGGCCCTACAATGAGCAGTTCTTC. As protein: CASSLAGGPYNEQFF. The full variable domain, completed using reference TRBV11-2 and TRBJ2-1, is EAGVAQSPRYKIIEKRQSVAFWCNPISGHATLYWYQQILGQGPKLLIQFQNNGVVDDSQLPKDRFSAERLKGVDSTLKIQPAKLEDSAVYLCASSLAGGPYNEQFFGPGTRLTVL.

In DNA form, the CDR3 reads TGTGCCAGCAGTACCCGACAGAGGGGCGGCACTGAAGCTTTCTTT. Amino acids: CASSTRQRGGTEAFF. The chain links TRBV27 to TRBJ1-1; D is possibly TRBD1 (5 bases). CDR1 is MNHEY, CDR2 SMNVEV, per germline (reference sequence). The V end lost 5 bases, the J end lost 4 bases, and 17 bases lay between the germline ends. This CDR3 contains 15 residues.

This clone has only a few counts. The CDR3, as DNA: TGTGCCAGCAGCCAAGACCAGGGAGGGGACACTGAAGCTTTCTTT. It encodes CASSQDQGGDTEAFF. The chain combines TRBV4-2 with TRBJ1-1; tentative D call: TRBD1 (5 bases). Trimming left V 0 bases short and J 3 bases short, with 11 bases between. Germline lookup yields CDR1 LGHNA and CDR2 YNFKEQ. This CDR3 contains 15 residues.

The J gene is TRBJ1-2, the V gene TRBV5-1; D might be TRBD1 (6 bases). V was cut by 5 bases and J by 3 bases, with 11 bases left in between. CDR3 length equals 13 residues. Germline values: CDR1 SGHRS, CDR2 YFSETQ. The CDR3 coding sequence is TGCGCCAGCAGTCAGACAGGAGACTATGGCTACACCTTC. Protein product: CASSQTGDYGYTF.

The chain couples TRBV30 to TRBJ2-1; 11 nucleotides line up with TRBD2. The CDR3 is made up of 15 amino acids. Unmatched junction bases numbered 5, after V lost 0 bases and J lost 7 bases. The germline V gene encodes CDR1 GTSNPN and CDR2 SVGIG (reference sequence). As DNA, the CDR3 is TGTGCCTGGAGTGTCTTAGCGGGAGGGGGGAATGAGCAGTTCTTC. It codes for CAWSVLAGGGNEQFF.

This chain connects TRBV4-3 to TRBJ2-7; 7 bases are a match to TRBD1. The CDR3 is made up of 15 amino acids. The J segment lost 3 bases and the V segment lost 1 base, leaving 6 bases of the junction unmatched. Germline CDR1 LGHNA, CDR2 YSLEER. CDR3 loop: CASSQGSGQNYEQYF. The CDR3 DNA reads TGCGCCAGCAGCCAAGGATCGGGACAGAACTACGAGCAGTACTTC.

This clone was detected a few times. This chain connects TRBV4-3 to TRBJ2-2; D is ambiguous. The CDR3 runs 13 residues. Germline-derived CDR1 and CDR2 are LGHNA and YSLEER. V was pared by 5 bases and J by 7 bases, with 11 bases between. The CDR3 coding sequence is TGCGCCAGCAGCTACCGAGGACGCGGGGAGCTGTTTTTT. Its translation: CASSYRGRGELFF.

The chain has TRBV11-2 and TRBJ2-2, with 9 bases matching TRBD1. J lost 4 bases, V lost 5 bases, and 17 bases had no gene match. CDR1 is SGHAT, CDR2 FQNNGV, per germline. CDR3 size: 19 residues. The CDR3: CASSPSRFGGQGITGELFF. DNA for the CDR3: TGTGCCAGCAGCCCAAGTCGGTTCGGGGGACAGGGAATCACCGGGGAGCTGTTTTTT.